These T cell receptor beta chains were read from a single sample in a study of blood T cell repertoires in COVID-19. Clones were read by immunoSEQ multiplex PCR, and TCRdb kept only the in-frame ones, dropping some. In the table there are tens of thousands of clones, about nine tenths of which are singletons. What was sequenced was peripheral blood. All receptors derive from a woman aged 80 or over with active COVID-19. Each CDR3 is given with its conserved first and last residue. D genes are given only for firm matches. A row's size may be missing; if present it is once, few, many or a size class.

v_call,clone_size,j_call,d_call,cdr3_nt,cdr3_aa
TRBV4-2,-,TRBJ2-5,TRBD1,TGTGCCAGCAGCCAAGCAGGGAGGGACAGGGGAGGAGAGACCCAGTACTTC,CASSQAGRDRGGETQYF
TRBV6-5,once,TRBJ1-2,-,TGTGCCAGCAGCGACAGGACAGCTGATGGCTACACCTTC,CASSDRTADGYTF
TRBV15,-,TRBJ2-3,-,TGTGCCACCAGCAGAGATCGGGGAGATACGCAGTATTTT,CATSRDRGDTQYF
TRBV7-9,once,TRBJ1-2,-,TGTGCCAGCAGCGCCTCCCTGGGGCAGGGGTATGGCTACACCTTC,CASSASLGQGYGYTF
TRBV6-5,once,TRBJ1-1,TRBD1,TGTGCCAGCAGTTACTCTGGACAGGGCCGGGAAGCTTTCTTT,CASSYSGQGREAFF
TRBV18,few,TRBJ1-6,-,TGTGCCAGCTCACCACTACCGGGACAAAATAATTCACCCCTCCACTTT,CASSPLPGQNNSPLHF
TRBV10-1,-,TRBJ2-2,-,TGCGCCAGCAGTGATCAGGACATACATTCCGGGGAGCTGTTTTTT,CASSDQDIHSGELFF
TRBV28,-,TRBJ1-6,-,TGTGCCAGCAGCCGCAAGGGCTTCGGGGATTCACCCCTCCACTTT,CASSRKGFGDSPLHF
TRBV11-2,once,TRBJ2-7,-,TGTGCCAGCAGCTTAATCGACAGTAAGCTCGAGCAGTACTTC,CASSLIDSKLEQYF
TRBV4-1,once,TRBJ2-5,-,TGCGCCGTCTCGAGGGGGGCCGGGACAGCACAAGAGACCCAGTACTTC,CAVSRGAGTAQETQYF
TRBV28,-,TRBJ2-7,-,TGTGCCAGCTGGAGGGGGGGCAGTACCTACGAGCAGTACTTC,CASWRGGSTYEQYF
TRBV9,-,TRBJ2-1,TRBD1,TGTGCCAGCAGCGTAGGAGGACAGGGTATGTACAATGAGCAGTTCTTC,CASSVGGQGMYNEQFF
TRBV10-1,-,TRBJ2-5,-,TGCGCCAGCAGTGAATCCCGGGCTAGCCGGGGGGCAGAGACCCAGTACTTC,CASSESRASRGAETQYF
TRBV7-3,-,TRBJ2-1,TRBD1,TGTGCCAGCAGCTCCGGGACAGGGGTTCGGAATGAGCAGTTCTTC,CASSSGTGVRNEQFF
TRBV11-1,-,TRBJ2-3,-,TGTGCCAGCAGCCTCCTTCGGCAGGGAGATACGCAGTATTTT,CASSLLRQGDTQYF
TRBV4-3,few,TRBJ2-3,TRBD2,TGCGCCAGCAGCCAAGCGGGACTAGCGGGGACAGATACGCAGTATTTT,CASSQAGLAGTDTQYF
TRBV28,-,TRBJ1-2,-,TGTGCCAGCAGTTTAGTTGAGGCGGACATGGACTATGGCTACACCTTC,CASSLVEADMDYGYTF
TRBV6-6,-,TRBJ2-1,-,TGTGCCAGCAGTCCCCCAACAGGGAGTGAGCAGTTCTTC,CASSPPTGSEQFF
TRBV3-1/TRBV3-2,medium-sized,TRBJ2-7,TRBD1,TGTGCCAGCAGCCAAGCTGGACAGGGCTCGAACGAGCAGTACTTC,CASSQAGQGSNEQYF
TRBV7-9,-,TRBJ2-3,-,TGTGCCAGCAGCTTGCAAAGGGGTAGTACAGATACGCAGTATTTT,CASSLQRGSTDTQYF
TRBV5-5,-,TRBJ2-5,TRBD1,TGTGCCAGCAGCTTTGGGACAGGGGGCGGATTATCAGAGACCCAGTACTTC,CASSFGTGGGLSETQYF
TRBV7-2,-,TRBJ2-7,TRBD1,TGTGCCAGCAGCTTGGACAGGGTATCCTACGAGCAGTACTTC,CASSLDRVSYEQYF
TRBV3-1/TRBV3-2,-,TRBJ1-3,-,TGTGCCAGCAGCCAAGGGGGGGACCGAAACACCATATATTTT,CASSQGGDRNTIYF
TRBV30,-,TRBJ2-2,-,TGTGCCTGGACCCCTTGGGGCTATAAATGGGAGCTGTTTTTT,CAWTPWGYKWELFF
TRBV7-9,-,TRBJ2-1,TRBD1,TGTGCCAGCAGCTTAGGTACAGGGGGGTTGCCTGAGCAGTTCTTC,CASSLGTGGLPEQFF
TRBV6-5,-,TRBJ1-2,TRBD1,TGTGCCAGCAGTCGGGACAGGGGGTCCGGCTACACCTTC,CASSRDRGSGYTF
TRBV12-3/TRBV12-4,-,TRBJ1-2,-,TGTGCCAGCAGTGGACAGAATAACTATGGCTACACCTTC,CASSGQNNYGYTF
TRBV4-3,-,TRBJ1-4,TRBD1,TGCGCCAGCAGCCAACAGCGGACAGGGGTCGAAAAACTGTTTTTT,CASSQQRTGVEKLFF
TRBV5-4,once,TRBJ2-3,TRBD2,TGTGCCAGCAGCTTGAGGAGCGGGGGTACCACTAGCACAGATACGCAGTATTTT,CASSLRSGGTTSTDTQYF
TRBV5-8,-,TRBJ2-1,TRBD1,TGTGCCAGCAGCCCGGGGGACAGGGTTACTCACAATGAGCAGTTCTTC,CASSPGDRVTHNEQFF
TRBV6-1,-,TRBJ2-1,-,TGTGCCAGCAGTGAGAGGGGGGGCCGCTACAATGAGCAGTTCTTC,CASSERGGRYNEQFF
TRBV5-1,-,TRBJ2-7,-,TGCGCCAGCAGCTTGGCCGGGGAAGAGCAGTACTTC,CASSLAGEEQYF
TRBV5-1,-,TRBJ1-1,-,TGCGCCAGCAGCTTGGTGGCGGGAGGGAACACTGAAGCTTTCTTT,CASSLVAGGNTEAFF
TRBV5-6,-,TRBJ1-4,TRBD1,TGTGCCAGCAGCGCGGACAGGGGGCGTGCAAAACTGTTTTTT,CASSADRGRAKLFF
TRBV5-6,-,TRBJ2-4,-,TGTGCCAGCAGCTTGTATACGGGGTCGGTTCGAAACATTCAGTACTTC,CASSLYTGSVRNIQYF
TRBV5-8,-,TRBJ2-5,TRBD1,TGTGCCAGCAGCCCCGGGACAGGGGGGTTCAGAGAGACCCAGTACTTC,CASSPGTGGFRETQYF
TRBV6-5,-,TRBJ1-1,-,TGTGCCAGCAGTATTAGCGTCGTTGGTGAAGCTTTCTTT,CASSISVVGEAFF
TRBV28,once,TRBJ1-5,-,TGTGCCAGCAGTCCGCCAGTGGAGCAGCCCCAGCATTTT,CASSPPVEQPQHF
TRBV6-5,once,TRBJ2-2,-,TGTGCCAGCAGTCTTCCTACCGGGGAGCTGTTTTTT,CASSLPTGELFF
TRBV6-5,-,TRBJ2-3,TRBD1,TGTGCCAGCAGTAGGGACAGAGGCACAGATACGCAGTATTTT,CASSRDRGTDTQYF
TRBV27,once,TRBJ2-2,TRBD2,TGTGCCACCCGCCGGAGCGGGGGGCAAAACACCGGGGAGCTGTTTTTT,CATRRSGGQNTGELFF
TRBV4-3,once,TRBJ2-2,-,TGCGCCAGCAGCCAAGGAGGGGGGGCCGGCACCGGGGAGCTGTTTTTT,CASSQGGGAGTGELFF
TRBV27,-,TRBJ2-7,TRBD2,TGTGCCAGCAGTAAACTAGCGGGGAGGCACGAGCAGTACTTC,CASSKLAGRHEQYF
TRBV30,-,TRBJ2-4,TRBD2,TGTGCCTGGACTAGCGGGGTCCATTTGGGCATTCAGTACTTC,CAWTSGVHLGIQYF
TRBV28,-,TRBJ1-4,-,TGTGCCAGCAGTTATGGGGGGGTGAGTGAAAAACTGTTTTTT,CASSYGGVSEKLFF
TRBV5-3,-,TRBJ1-5,TRBD1,TGTGCCAGAAGGCTAAACAGGGGAAGCAATCAGCCCCAGCATTTT,CARRLNRGSNQPQHF
TRBV15,once,TRBJ2-1,TRBD2,TGTGCCACCAGCAGAGCTCTCACCGGGACTAGCCAGGGGGAGCAGTTCTTC,CATSRALTGTSQGEQFF
TRBV19,-,TRBJ2-4,TRBD2,TGTGCCAGTAGTAATGATCTAGCGGGAGTAGCCAAAAACATTCAGTACTTC,CASSNDLAGVAKNIQYF